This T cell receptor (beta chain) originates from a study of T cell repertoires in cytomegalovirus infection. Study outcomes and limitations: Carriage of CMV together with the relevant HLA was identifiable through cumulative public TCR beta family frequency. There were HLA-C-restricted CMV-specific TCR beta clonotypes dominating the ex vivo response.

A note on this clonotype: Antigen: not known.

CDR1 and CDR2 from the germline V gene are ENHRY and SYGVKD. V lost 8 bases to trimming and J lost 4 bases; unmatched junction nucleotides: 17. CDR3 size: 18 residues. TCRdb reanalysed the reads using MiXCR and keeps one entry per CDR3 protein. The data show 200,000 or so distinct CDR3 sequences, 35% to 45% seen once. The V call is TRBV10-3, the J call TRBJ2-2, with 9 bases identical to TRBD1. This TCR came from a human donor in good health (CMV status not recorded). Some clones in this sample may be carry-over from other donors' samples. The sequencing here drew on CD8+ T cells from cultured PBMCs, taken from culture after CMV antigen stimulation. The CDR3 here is CAIPKIQDRGFSTGELFF. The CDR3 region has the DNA TGTGCCATCCCGAAAATTCAGGACAGGGGATTTTCCACCGGGGAGCTGTTTTTT.